A single T cell receptor beta chain is shown here with its context. Here immunoSEQ multiplex PCR was the method, and the copy in TCRdb shows in-frame clones only, minus some. The sample lists around 180,000 clones, 76% occurring once. The record originates from a study of blood T cell repertoires in COVID-19. The clonotype originates from a woman aged 50 to 60 with acute COVID-19. Sequenced: PBMCs or T cells enriched from blood (not recorded which).

The CDR3 sequence is CAWSVFGRYGYTF. The CDR3 coding sequence is TGTGCCTGGAGTGTATTTGGGCGCTATGGCTACACCTTC. The chain employs TRBV30 and TRBJ1-2, with D unresolved. CDR1 and CDR2 from the germline V gene are GTSNPN and SVGIG (reference sequence). This CDR3 spans 13 amino acids. Trimming removed 0 bases from V and 4 bases from J, with 9 bases in between.